This T cell receptor beta chain is drawn from a study of Graves' ophthalmopathy and Graves' hyperthyroidism. This clonotype was counted many times. The germline V gene encodes CDR1 LNHDA and CDR2 SQIVND (reference sequence). This CDR3 contains 17 residues. V lost 1 base, J lost 3 bases, and 16 bases lay in between. TCR beta CDR3 regions were amplified from RNA transcripts. First-round RT-PCR used HTBI primers; second-round multiplex PCR followed. In TCRdb, the multiplex PCR reads were re-called with MiXCR into one record per CDR3 protein. The sample consists of roughly 480,000 distinct CDR3 sequences, 14% of them appearing once. Where ophthalmopathy was present, donors had moderate-to-severe activity, CAS ≥3, NOSPECS ≥4 and duration under 3 months. Other autoimmune diseases, uncontrolled infections, pregnancy or lactation ruled patients out of participation. Diagnosis was based on clinical symptoms, serum thyroxine, TRAb, thyroid ultrasound and orbital computed tomography.

This clonotype was sampled from a woman aged 30 to 39 with Graves' ophthalmopathy. The V call is TRBV19, the J call TRBJ1-5; tentatively, D is TRBD1 (6 bases). The sequenced sample was blood. This CDR3 is CASSIGWTADSNQPQHF. The CDR3 DNA reads TGTGCCAGTAGTATAGGATGGACAGCAGATTCCAATCAGCCCCAGCATTTT.